This is a list of T cell receptor beta chains from one sample in a study of CD8 T cells in ankylosing spondylitis. From the 5' RACE reads, TCRdb called clonotypes with MiXCR, one entry per CDR3 protein. The sample holds some 700,000 distinct CDR3 sequences; under 20% are singletons and the top ten take about 19%. Sequenced sample: blood, either unsorted or a sorted T cell fraction (not recorded which). Source of these receptors: a male donor with ankylosing spondylitis. CDR3s include the opening cysteine and the closing phenylalanine or tryptophan. The D gene is left open where the match is weak. Expanded clones are given a class, and other clones once, few, many or no size at all.

V	size	D	J	CDR3	DNA
TRBV5-1	-	-	TRBJ2-7	CASSLGKQGAEQYF	TGCGCCAGCAGCTTGGGGAAACAGGGAGCCGAGCAGTACTTC
TRBV28	many	-	TRBJ2-7	CASSRRGRGAYEQYF	TGTGCCAGCAGCCGAAGGGGAAGGGGGGCCTACGAGCAGTACTTC
TRBV20-1	few	-	TRBJ2-7	CSARDARGGAYEQYF	TGCAGTGCTAGAGATGCTCGCGGGGGCGCCTACGAGCAGTACTTC
TRBV20-1	-	-	TRBJ2-4	CSAREWGGGIQYF	TGCAGTGCTAGAGAGTGGGGGGGCGGCATTCAGTACTTC
TRBV2	-	-	TRBJ2-6	CASKLATGANVLTF	TGTGCCAGCAAACTAGCTACCGGGGCCAACGTCCTGACTTTC
TRBV24-1	few	TRBD1	TRBJ2-5	CATSGEGGLETQYF	TGTGCCACCAGTGGAGAAGGGGGCCTTGAGACCCAGTACTTC
TRBV29-1	-	TRBD1	TRBJ2-6	CSVLGTGYSGANVLTF	TGCAGCGTTCTCGGGACAGGATACTCTGGGGCCAACGTCCTGACTTTC
TRBV7-8	-	-	TRBJ1-2	CASSLQGQFGYTF	TGTGCCAGCAGCTTACAGGGCCAGTTCGGCTACACCTTC
TRBV6-2/TRBV6-3	-	-	TRBJ2-5	CASSYPTSRNQETQYF	TGTGCCAGCAGTTACCCAACTTCAAGAAACCAAGAGACCCAGTACTTC
TRBV25-1	-	TRBD2	TRBJ2-3	CASSEVRGGADTQYF	TGTGCCAGCAGTGAGGTACGGGGGGGCGCAGATACGCAGTATTTT
TRBV12-3/TRBV12-4	-	-	TRBJ2-3	CASSSQGSLGGTQYF	TGTGCCAGCAGTTCCCAGGGCAGCCTCGGGGGTACGCAGTATTTT
TRBV13	few	TRBD1	TRBJ2-7	CASSPSDRPIDEQYF	TGTGCCAGCAGCCCCTCGGACAGGCCTATCGACGAGCAGTACTTC
TRBV5-1	few	TRBD2	TRBJ2-4	CASSLEAGGTKNIQYF	TGCGCCAGCAGCTTGGAAGCGGGAGGAACCAAAAACATTCAGTACTTC
TRBV27	-	-	TRBJ2-7	CASRGPGGKDSYEQYF	TGTGCCAGCAGGGGTCCTGGGGGAAAAGACTCCTACGAGCAGTACTTC
TRBV12-3/TRBV12-4	-	-	TRBJ1-4	CASSFVAGRRANEKLFF	TGTGCCAGCAGTTTCGTGGCAGGGCGGCGTGCTAATGAAAAACTGTTTTTT
TRBV12-3/TRBV12-4	few	-	TRBJ1-4	CASRWTANEKLFF	TGTGCCAGCAGATGGACAGCAAATGAAAAACTGTTTTTT
TRBV12-3/TRBV12-4	many	-	TRBJ2-7	CASSSSSGTAYEQYF	TGTGCCAGCAGTTCCTCGTCCGGGACGGCCTACGAGCAGTACTTC
TRBV12-3/TRBV12-4	-	-	TRBJ2-5	CASSHGLLKTQYF	TGTGCCAGCAGCCACGGACTGTTGAAGACCCAGTACTTC
TRBV3-1	-	-	TRBJ1-4	CASSSGVTNEKLFF	TGTGCCAGCAGCTCAGGGGTAACTAATGAAAAACTGTTTTTT
TRBV2	-	-	TRBJ1-6	CADSGTGNNSPLHF	TGTGCCGACTCCGGGACCGGCAATAATTCACCCCTCCACTTT
TRBV7-2	-	TRBD1	TRBJ2-2	CASSLGFRGRKTGELFF	TGTGCCAGCAGCTTAGGGTTCAGGGGGCGTAAAACCGGGGAGCTGTTTTTT
TRBV11-2	few	-	TRBJ2-7	CASSPDPEVDEQYF	TGTGCCAGCAGCCCCGACCCAGAAGTGGACGAGCAGTACTTC
TRBV20-1	few	TRBD1	TRBJ1-1	CSVRPLQGGDTEAFF	TGCAGTGTCCGCCCGCTTCAGGGGGGGGACACTGAAGCTTTCTTT
TRBV5-5	few	-	TRBJ2-7	CASSLRGESTYEQYF	TGTGCCAGCAGCTTGAGGGGTGAGAGCACCTACGAGCAGTACTTC
TRBV7-2	few	TRBD1	TRBJ1-5	CASSTTGAQPQHF	TGTGCCAGCAGCACGACAGGGGCCCAGCCCCAGCATTTT
TRBV6-5	-	TRBD1	TRBJ2-7	CASSSPGQGYEQYF	TGTGCCAGCAGTTCGCCGGGACAGGGCTACGAGCAGTACTTC
TRBV6-1	few	TRBD1	TRBJ2-1	CASSPGTGVFNEQFF	TGTGCCAGCAGCCCCGGGACAGGGGTCTTCAATGAGCAGTTCTTC
TRBV5-6	-	-	TRBJ1-6	CASSLEVRHNSPLHF	TGTGCCAGCAGCTTGGAGGTCCGTCATAATTCACCCCTCCACTTT
TRBV27	few	-	TRBJ2-1	CASSLAPQTWNEQFF	TGTGCCAGCAGTTTAGCCCCTCAGACCTGGAATGAGCAGTTCTTC
TRBV27	-	-	TRBJ1-1	CASSFGEGGNTEAFF	TGTGCCAGCAGTTTCGGGGAGGGGGGGAACACTGAAGCTTTCTTT
TRBV5-1	few	TRBD1	TRBJ2-7	CASSLDGQEVYEQYF	TGCGCCAGCAGCTTGGACGGACAGGAGGTCTACGAGCAGTACTTC
TRBV15	few	TRBD1	TRBJ2-1	CATSREGGQLYNEQFF	TGTGCCACCAGCAGAGAAGGGGGACAGCTGTACAATGAGCAGTTCTTC
TRBV6-1	-	TRBD1	TRBJ2-2	CASSLGQTGGTGELFF	TGTGCCAGCAGCCTGGGACAGACTGGGGGCACCGGGGAGCTGTTTTTT
TRBV9	-	-	TRBJ2-3	CASSVSTSGDTQYF	TGTGCCAGCAGCGTTTCAACATCAGGGGATACGCAGTATTTT
TRBV9	-	-	TRBJ2-3	CASSEFGSTDTQYF	TGTGCCAGCAGCGAATTCGGGTCCACAGATACGCAGTATTTT
TRBV29-1	few	-	TRBJ2-7	CSVTRAWEQYF	TGCAGCGTGACCAGGGCTTGGGAGCAGTACTTC
TRBV7-8	few	TRBD1	TRBJ2-6	CASSSSDRGTGANVLTF	TGTGCCAGCAGCTCCTCGGACAGGGGGACTGGGGCCAACGTCCTGACTTTC
TRBV7-8	-	-	TRBJ1-1	CASSTETPNTEAFF	TGTGCCAGCAGCACGGAGACACCGAACACTGAAGCTTTCTTT
TRBV10-3	few	-	TRBJ2-7	CAISPDGSSYEQYF	TGTGCCATCAGTCCCGACGGGAGCTCCTACGAGCAGTACTTC
TRBV7-2	few	-	TRBJ2-3	CASSLRVGTDTQYF	TGTGCCAGCAGCTTAAGGGTGGGCACAGATACGCAGTATTTT
TRBV3-1	few	TRBD1	TRBJ2-1	CASSRDRDVNEQFF	TGTGCCAGCAGCCGGGACAGGGACGTCAATGAGCAGTTCTTC
TRBV11-2	few	-	TRBJ1-1	CASSLGSLKDAEAFF	TGTGCCAGCAGCTTAGGTAGCCTCAAAGACGCTGAAGCTTTCTTT
TRBV12-3/TRBV12-4	many	TRBD1	TRBJ1-6	CASSDRELPPLHF	TGTGCCAGCAGTGACAGGGAGTTGCCACCCCTCCACTTT
TRBV29-1	-	-	TRBJ2-2	CSVVSAYPGELFF	TGCAGCGTTGTTTCTGCTTACCCCGGGGAGCTGTTTTTT
TRBV6-5	few	-	TRBJ2-7	CASSNNRGLGMEYF	TGTGCCAGCAGTAACAACCGGGGCCTTGGGATGGAGTACTTC
TRBV5-1	many	TRBD2	TRBJ2-1	CASSWTGLAGVYNEQFF	TGCGCCAGCAGCTGGACGGGACTAGCGGGAGTATACAATGAGCAGTTCTTC
TRBV10-3	-	-	TRBJ2-3	CAITDATDTQYF	TGTGCCATCACCGACGCCACAGATACGCAGTATTTT
TRBV10-3	many	TRBD1	TRBJ1-1	CATLRDSGLGTEAFF	TGTGCCACCCTCCGGGACAGCGGTTTGGGAACTGAAGCTTTCTTT
TRBV11-1	few	-	TRBJ2-7	CASSFEGTKGEQYF	TGTGCCAGCAGCTTTGAGGGAACTAAGGGCGAGCAGTACTTC
TRBV4-1	few	-	TRBJ1-1	CASSQENRMGTEAFF	TGCGCCAGCAGCCAAGAAAACAGGATGGGGACTGAAGCTTTCTTT
TRBV11-2	-	-	TRBJ1-1	CASSLVAAYEAFF	TGTGCCAGCAGCTTAGTAGCGGCCTATGAAGCTTTCTTT
TRBV28	-	TRBD2	TRBJ2-3	CASSLVLPGEGGPDTQYF	TGTGCCAGCAGTTTAGTGCTCCCGGGGGAGGGAGGGCCAGATACGCAGTATTTT
TRBV4-1	once	-	TRBJ1-2	CASSPYGTPYGYTF	TGCGCCAGCAGCCCATACGGGACACCCTATGGCTACACCTTC